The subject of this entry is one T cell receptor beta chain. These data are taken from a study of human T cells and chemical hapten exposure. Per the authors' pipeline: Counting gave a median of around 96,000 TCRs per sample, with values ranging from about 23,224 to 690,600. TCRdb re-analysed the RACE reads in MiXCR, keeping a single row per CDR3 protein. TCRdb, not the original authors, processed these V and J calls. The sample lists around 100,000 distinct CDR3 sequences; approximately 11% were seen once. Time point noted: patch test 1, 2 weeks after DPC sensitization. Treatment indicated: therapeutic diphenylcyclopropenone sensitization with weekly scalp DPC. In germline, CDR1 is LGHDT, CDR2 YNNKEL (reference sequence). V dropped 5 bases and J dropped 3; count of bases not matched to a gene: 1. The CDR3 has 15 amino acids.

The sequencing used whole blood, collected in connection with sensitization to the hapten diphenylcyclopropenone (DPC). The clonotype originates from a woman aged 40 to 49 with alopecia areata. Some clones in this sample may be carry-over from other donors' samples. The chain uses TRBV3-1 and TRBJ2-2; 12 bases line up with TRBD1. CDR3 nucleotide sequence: TGTGCCAGCAGCGGGACAGGGGGCTACACCGGGGAGCTGTTTTTT. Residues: CASSGTGGYTGELFF.